This TCR beta chain appears in the sequencing data of a study of technical replicates of blood from a few donors. The data were produced by immunoSEQ multiplex PCR, yet TCRdb's version contains in-frame clones alone and is incomplete. This repertoire shows over 60,000 clones, 89% found once; its top ten account for around 4.8%. Germline V lookup: CDR1 LNHNV, CDR2 YYDKDF (reference sequence). The CDR3 is 14 amino acids. Trimming pared 3 bases from V and 5 bases from J, leaving 14 bases between. The material sequenced was PBMCs. The chain combines TRBV15 with TRBJ2-7, with a possible D match to TRBD1 (5 bases). This receptor was taken from a human donor in good health. Some clones in this sample may be carry-over from other donors' samples. In DNA, the CDR3 is TGTGCCACCAGCAGCGACAGCTTCGCAAACGAGCAGTACTTC. The encoded protein is CATSSDSFANEQYF.